These 31 T cell receptor beta chains share one sample of origin, sequenced in a study of response to subunit inactivated influenza vaccine. TCRdb called the RT-PCR reads again in MiXCR, with one record for every CDR3 protein. The table has approximately 480,000 distinct CDR3 sequences, approximately 9.9% seen once. The sample here was PBMCs from blood, taken roughly 48 days after vaccination. All receptors derive from a man in his forties or fifties who received an inactivated influenza vaccine.

This clonotype was observed a few times. The rearrangement uses TRBV6-5 and TRBJ2-5; tentatively, D is TRBD1 (5 bases). Germline V CDR1 and CDR2: MNHEY, SVGAGI. V gave up 4 bases and J gave up 1 base, with 10 bases separating them. CDR3 length: 14 residues. CDR3 sequence: CASSSTGPQETQYF. The CDR3, as DNA: TGTGCCAGCAGTTCCACAGGTCCCCAAGAGACCCAGTACTTC.

Only a few counts were recorded for this clonotype. This chain joins TRBV5-1 and TRBJ1-1; tentative D call: TRBD1 (6 bases). The CDR3 runs 15 residues. Trimming took off 0 bases at V and 1 base at J, with 10 bases between the two ends. CDR1 and CDR2 (germline): SGHRS, YFSETQ. CDR3 coding DNA: TGCGCCAGCAGCTTGGGCGCACAGGGGAACACTGAAGCTTTCTTT. This sequence encodes CASSLGAQGNTEAFF.

The sample holds many counts of this clonotype. This chain connects TRBV29-1 to TRBJ1-1; tentative D call: TRBD1 (6 bases). The CDR3 length is 13 residues. The germline V gene has CDR1 SQVTM and CDR2 ANQGSEA. The V end was cut by 4 bases, the J end by 6 bases, with 15 bases between. CDR3 sequence: CSVANGQWAEAFF. CDR3 nucleotides: TGCAGCGTTGCTAACGGACAGTGGGCTGAAGCTTTCTTT.

V and J are TRBV7-9 and TRBJ2-5; D gene ambiguous. The CDR3 consists of 14 residues. Trimming left V 6 bases short and J 5 bases short, with 16 bases between. CDR1 SEHNR and CDR2 FQNEAQ come from the germline V gene (reference sequence). The CDR3 bases are TGTGCCAGCAGGTCCGGAGATGCGTGGGAGACCCAGTACTTC. The encoded protein is CASRSGDAWETQYF.

The table lists this clonotype with a few counts. This sequence joins TRBV7-6 and TRBJ2-3; D is unclear. Trimming pared 0 bases from V and 4 bases from J, leaving 8 bases between. CDR3 length: 14 residues. Germline loops: CDR1 SGHVS, CDR2 FNYEAQ. CDR3 in amino acids: CASSLARKSDTQYF. In nucleotides, the CDR3 is TGTGCCAGCAGCTTAGCCAGGAAATCAGATACGCAGTATTTT.

The chain has TRBV11-2 and TRBJ2-1; 9 positions agree with TRBD2. The V gene's germline CDR1 is SGHAT and CDR2 FQNNGV. The CDR3 totals 18 residues. J lost 4 bases, V lost 2 bases, and 12 bases had no gene match. The CDR3 loop is CASSLIALAGSSYNEQFF. CDR3 bases: TGTGCCAGCAGCTTAATCGCTCTAGCGGGAAGCTCTTACAATGAGCAGTTCTTC.

This clonotype was counted many times. The CDR3 DNA sequence: TGTGCCACCAGCAGATCAGAGAACACTGAAGCTTTCTTT. Translation: CATSRSENTEAFF. The chain joins TRBV15 to TRBJ1-1; D is unclear. Germline V gene sequence: CDR1 LNHNV, CDR2 YYDKDF (reference sequence). V was shortened by 2 bases and J by 1 base, with 5 bases between the two germline ends. CDR3 size: 13 residues.

This clonotype has a count of ten or more. This chain uses TRBV6-1 with TRBJ1-4; the D gene is possibly TRBD1 (5 bases). Germline V gives CDR1 MNHNS, CDR2 SASEGT. V gave up 6 bases and J gave up 4 bases, with 15 bases separating them. The CDR3 has 15 amino acids. The CDR3 loop is CASRKTATLNEKLFF. The CDR3 DNA follows: TGTGCCAGCAGGAAGACAGCTACACTTAATGAAAAACTGTTTTTT.

The rearrangement joins TRBV19 to TRBJ2-1; 7 bases map to TRBD2. The CDR3 runs to 15 residues. Germline trimming cut 3 bases from V and 1 base from J; bases unmatched to any gene: 3. Germline loops: CDR1 LNHDA, CDR2 SQIVND (reference sequence). The CDR3 DNA reads TGTGCCAGTAGTATCGGGGGGTATTCCTACAATGAGCAGTTCTTC. This gives the protein CASSIGGYSYNEQFF.

The sample holds a few counts of this clonotype. The CDR3 DNA sequence: TGTGCCAGCAGTTTGCCGACAAGCGGGAACGGTGAGCAGTTCTTC. It yields the protein CASSLPTSGNGEQFF. The chain links TRBV28 to TRBJ2-1, with 7 bases that match TRBD2. Trimming cost V 3 bases and J 9 bases; bases outside gene matches: 11. The germline gives CDR1 MDHEN, CDR2 SYDVKM. CDR3 length: 15 amino acids.

This clonotype was observed a few times. The V gene is TRBV18, the J gene TRBJ2-7; D unclear. This CDR3 is built from 12 residues. Germline CDR1 KGHSH, CDR2 LQKENI. V was pared by 3 bases and J by 3 bases, with 6 bases between. CDR3 amino acids: CASSPENYEQYF. In DNA form, the CDR3 reads TGTGCCAGCTCACCGGAGAACTACGAGCAGTACTTC.

Note on this clonotype: The junction does not match germline at one end; this may be a read error. The rearrangement joins TRBV4-2 to TRBJ2-3; TRBD1 or TRBD2 may be the D gene (6 bases each). This CDR3 contains 16 residues. Germline V CDR1 and CDR2: LGHNA, YNFKEQ. The CDR3 DNA reads TGTGCCGGCAGCCAAGGGGGAACAACGGGGGACGATACGCAGTATTTT. As protein: CAGSQGGTTGDDTQYF.

V usage is TRBV18 and J usage is TRBJ2-3; D may correspond to TRBD1 or TRBD2 (5 bases each). CDR1 is KGHSH, CDR2 LQKENI, per germline. V shed 4 bases and J shed 2 bases, with 10 bases lying between them. The CDR3 covers 14 residues. CDR3 loop: CASSHRGPTDTQYF. For the CDR3, the DNA is TGTGCCAGCTCACACCGGGGCCCCACAGATACGCAGTATTTT.

V gene TRBV12-3 or TRBV12-4 combines with J gene TRBJ2-4; 7 bases match TRBD1. CDR3 size: 15 residues. V shed 6 bases, J shed 1 base, and the junction held 6 bases outside the gene matches. The CDR3 DNA follows: TGTGCCAGCAGCTCAGGACAGGACGCCAAAAACATTCAGTACTTC. Protein product: CASSSGQDAKNIQYF.

The chain's CDR3 is CSALGTSGSYEQYF. CDR3 DNA sequence: TGCAGTGCCCTCGGGACTAGCGGGAGCTACGAGCAGTACTTC. J is TRBJ2-7 and V is TRBV20-1; 14 positions agree with TRBD2. The J segment lost 3 bases and the V segment lost 6 bases, leaving 4 bases of the junction unmatched. Per germline, CDR1 DFQATT and CDR2 SNEGSKA (reference sequence). CDR3 length: 14 residues.

The V and J genes are TRBV5-1 and TRBJ2-7; TRBD1 agrees at 7 bases. With 4 bases clipped from V and 6 bases from J, the junction kept 10 bases outside the gene matches. Germline CDR1 reads SGHRS; CDR2 reads YFSETQ. This CDR3 contains 14 residues. For the CDR3, the DNA is TGCGCCAGCAGCCTGCAATATACAGGGGCCGAGCAGTACTTC. This sequence encodes CASSLQYTGAEQYF.

The chain joins TRBV4-3 to TRBJ2-7, with 7 bases lining up with TRBD2. V lost 2 bases, J lost 3 bases, and 7 bases stayed unmatched. This CDR3 is built from 15 residues. Germline lookup yields CDR1 LGHNA and CDR2 YSLEER. CDR3 sequence reads: CASSQITGGSYEQYF. For the CDR3, the DNA is TGCGCCAGCAGCCAAATCACGGGAGGTAGCTACGAGCAGTACTTC.

This clonotype was detected many times. This chain uses TRBV5-5 with TRBJ2-1; 10 positions match TRBD1. The V gene's germline CDR1 is SGHKS and CDR2 YYEKEE (reference sequence). The CDR3 runs 16 residues. Trimming removed 0 bases from V and 3 bases from J; junction bases left unmatched: 3. The CDR3, as DNA: TGTGCCAGCAGCTTGGAGGACAGGGGGAACTACAATGAGCAGTTCTTC. Translated: CASSLEDRGNYNEQFF.

This clonotype was counted between two and nine times. Written as DNA, the CDR3 is TGCGCCAGCAGCTTACATACAGGGGACTATGGCTACACCTTC. Protein sequence: CASSLHTGDYGYTF. The rearrangement uses TRBV5-1 and TRBJ1-2; 7 nucleotides match TRBD1. V trimming: 2 bases; J trimming: 3 bases; junction bases outside the gene matches: 4. The CDR3 runs 14 residues. Germline V gene sequence: CDR1 SGHRS, CDR2 YFSETQ.

The V gene is TRBV21-1, the J gene TRBJ2-2; TRBD2 is taken as the D call from the table, unchecked against the DNA. TRBV21-1 is an annotated pseudogene. The CDR3 sequence is 19 residues long. Written as DNA, the CDR3 is TGTGCCAGCAGCAAAGTACTAGCGGGAGTAATCCCCAACACCGGGGAGCTGTTTTTT. This translates into CASSKVLAGVIPNTGELFF.

This clonotype was counted many times. This chain uses TRBV11-2 with TRBJ2-4, with D perhaps given as TRBD1 or TRBD2 (5 bases each). V was trimmed by 4 bases and J by 1 base, leaving 23 bases between them. The V gene's germline CDR1 is SGHAT and CDR2 FQNNGV. The CDR3 runs to 19 residues. CDR3: CASSSPPGRRAFAKNIQYF. The CDR3 nucleotides are TGTGCCAGCAGCTCGCCCCCGGGACGGCGAGCCTTTGCCAAAAACATTCAGTACTTC.

This clonotype was seen more than once but under ten times. CDR3 region: CASSYSGDRNQPQHF. DNA of the CDR3: TGTGCCAGCAGTTACTCGGGGGACCGCAATCAGCCCCAGCATTTT. This chain links TRBV6-2 or TRBV6-3 with TRBJ1-5; a possible D gene is TRBD1 (5 bases). Germline CDR1 and CDR2: MNHEY and SVGEGT. The CDR3 consists of 15 residues. V was clipped by 0 bases and J by 2 bases, with 8 bases between them.

The chain couples TRBV5-1 to TRBJ1-2, with 8 bases matching TRBD1. V gave up 7 bases and J gave up 4 bases; unmatched junction bases: 6. Germline-derived CDR1 and CDR2 are SGHRS and YFSETQ. This CDR3 has 13 amino acids. CDR3: CASGGDRGYGYTF. CDR3 in DNA: TGCGCCAGCGGGGGAGACAGGGGCTATGGCTACACCTTC.

This clonotype was counted a few times. V and J are TRBV5-1 and TRBJ2-7; D possibly corresponds to TRBD1 (6 bases). Germline V lookup: CDR1 SGHRS, CDR2 YFSETQ. Trimming stripped 4 bases from V and 3 bases from J, with 11 bases between. This CDR3 comprises 13 residues. For the CDR3, the DNA is TGCGCCAGCAGCCTGGGGGCAGGCTACGAGCAGTACTTC. It yields the protein CASSLGAGYEQYF.

There are a few counts of this clonotype. In nucleotides, the CDR3 is TGTGCCAGCAGCCCCCGTTGGGGGCAATCCTCCTACGAGCAGTACTTC. Its protein product is CASSPRWGQSSYEQYF. V is TRBV7-8 and J is TRBJ2-7, with D maybe TRBD1 (6 bases). Per the germline V gene, CDR1 is SGHVS and CDR2 is FQNEAQ. CDR3 length equals 16 residues. Between the trimmed V and J ends, which lost 5 bases and 0 bases, there was a span of 17 bases.

This chain links TRBV7-3 with TRBJ2-1; TRBD2 might be the D (6 bases). Trimming took 5 bases from V and 4 from J, leaving 18 bases between them. The CDR3 has 16 amino acids. CDR1 SGHTA and CDR2 FQGTGA come from the germline V gene. The CDR3, as DNA: TGTGCCAGCAGCCCAAGGGGCCTAGCGAGGTACAATGAGCAGTTCTTC. It encodes CASSPRGLARYNEQFF.

The rearrangement links TRBV5-1 to TRBJ1-4; D possibly corresponds to TRBD1 (6 bases). Germline V lookup: CDR1 SGHRS, CDR2 YFSETQ. Trimming stripped 3 bases from V and 8 bases from J, with 14 bases between. The CDR3 extends over 14 amino acids. For the CDR3, the DNA is TGCGCCAGCAGCTCAGGGAAGGGGGGCGAAAAACTGTTTTTT. Amino acid sequence: CASSSGKGGEKLFF.

This clonotype has at least ten counts. The genes are TRBV7-2 and TRBJ1-1; no clear D gene. Trimming took 3 bases from V and 0 from J, leaving 17 bases between them. This CDR3 contains 17 residues. CDR1 and CDR2 (germline): SGHTA, FQGNSA. The CDR3 is CASSFGGFGIMNTEAFF. DNA of the CDR3: TGTGCCAGCAGCTTTGGTGGGTTCGGGATAATGAACACTGAAGCTTTCTTT.

The chain combines TRBV10-3 with TRBJ1-2, with 7 bases fitting TRBD1. J gave up 6 bases and V 6 bases, and 7 bases lay outside the gene matches. The CDR3 is 13 residues long. Germline CDR1 ENHRY, CDR2 SYGVKD. The CDR3 region is CAIREGAWDGYTF. In nucleotides, the CDR3 is TGTGCCATCAGAGAGGGGGCGTGGGATGGCTACACCTTC.

The V gene is TRBV11-2, the J gene TRBJ2-1; 12 bases line up with TRBD2. Trimming at V came to 4 bases and at J to 0 bases, leaving 10 bases not matched to a gene. Germline V gene sequence: CDR1 SGHAT, CDR2 FQNNGV. This CDR3 is 19 amino acids long. CDR3 loop: CASSSTWTSGTDSYNEQFF. DNA for the CDR3: TGTGCCAGCAGCTCTACCTGGACTAGCGGGACCGACTCCTACAATGAGCAGTTCTTC.

This clonotype has a handful of counts. The rearrangement joins TRBV5-1 to TRBJ1-5, with 9 positions matching TRBD1. The germline V gene has CDR1 SGHRS and CDR2 YFSETQ. The CDR3 is 15 residues long. With 1 base clipped from V and 5 bases from J, the junction kept 4 bases outside the gene matches. CDR3 in DNA: TGCGCCAGCAGCTTGACGGGACAGGGAGATCAGCCCCAGCATTTT. Translation: CASSLTGQGDQPQHF.